This TCR beta chain was identified during a study of cytomegalovirus exposure and HLA in healthy donors. The CDR3 is 13 residues long. Trimming took off 5 bases at V and 2 bases at J, with 9 bases between the two ends. Germline CDR1 reads MNHEY; CDR2 reads SMNVEV (reference sequence). PCR primers comprised 60 Vbeta and 13 Jbeta primers. Profiled with immunoSEQ multiplex PCR; TCRdb holds only in-frame clones, not every one. Among roughly 160,000 clones listed, roughly 76% were seen once. The source is a woman between 45 and 60 years old in good health and CMV-seronegative. The sequenced material came from PBMCs. The rearrangement uses TRBV27 and TRBJ1-1, with D unclear. CDR3 sequence (DNA): TGTGCCAGCAGTCTTGCGTCAAACACTGAAGCTTTCTTT. Residues: CASSLASNTEAFF.